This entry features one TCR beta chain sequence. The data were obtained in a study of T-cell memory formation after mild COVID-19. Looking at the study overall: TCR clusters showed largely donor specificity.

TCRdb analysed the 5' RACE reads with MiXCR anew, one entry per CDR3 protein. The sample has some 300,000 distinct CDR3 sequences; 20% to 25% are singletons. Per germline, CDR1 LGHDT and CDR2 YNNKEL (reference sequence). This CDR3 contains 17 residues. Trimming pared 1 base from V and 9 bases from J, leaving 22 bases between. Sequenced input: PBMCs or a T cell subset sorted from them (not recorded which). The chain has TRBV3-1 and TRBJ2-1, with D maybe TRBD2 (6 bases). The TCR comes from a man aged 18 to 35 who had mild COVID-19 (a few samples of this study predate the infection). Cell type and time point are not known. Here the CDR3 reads CASSQGYLVQEGIEQFF. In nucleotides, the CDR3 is TGTGCCAGCAGCCAAGGGTATCTTGTACAGGAGGGCATTGAGCAGTTCTTC.